The 30 T cell receptor beta chains presented below share a single source sample, sequenced in a study of blood T cell repertoires in COVID-19. Data came from immunoSEQ multiplex PCR; TCRdb stores just in-frame clones and leaves some out. The table lists roughly 130,000 clones, around 82% of them singletons. Source material: peripheral blood. The origin of the receptors is a woman in her twenties or thirties who had recovered from COVID-19.

Turning to this clone: Germline and junction disagree at one end, which may indicate a read error. This CDR3 is also generated by other DNA sequences in the sample. The V and J genes are TRBV29-1 and TRBJ2-7, with D tentatively TRBD1 (7 bases). Germline V lookup: CDR1 SQVTM, CDR2 ANQGSEA. The CDR3 spans 12 residues. The CDR3 reads CSVARQGGEQYF. CDR3 bases: TGCAGCGTTGCGCGGCAGGGGGGCGAGCAGTACTTT.

This chain links TRBV25-1 with TRBJ2-7; 9 bases agree with TRBD2. In germline, CDR1 is MGHDK, CDR2 SYGVNS. The trim removed 1 base at V and 3 bases at J, leaving 4 bases unmatched. This CDR3 has 15 residues. For the CDR3, the DNA is TGTGCCAGCAGTGAATGGGCTAGCGGGGTCTACGAGCAGTACTTC. Translating it yields CASSEWASGVYEQYF.

The J gene is TRBJ1-2, the V gene TRBV5-1; D uncertain. The CDR3 is 14 residues long. Germline CDR1 and CDR2: SGHRS and YFSETQ. Trimming removed 0 bases from V and 3 bases from J, with 9 bases in between. CDR3 protein: CASSLASTYYGYTF. CDR3 nucleotide sequence: TGCGCCAGCAGCTTGGCCTCGACATACTATGGCTACACCTTC.

This sequence joins TRBV6-1 and TRBJ2-7; 9 nucleotides line up with TRBD1. Trimming removed 0 bases from V and 5 bases from J; junction bases left unmatched: 8. The V gene's germline CDR1 is MNHNS and CDR2 SASEGT. The CDR3 is 16 residues long. This CDR3 is CASSEALLGQGDEQYF. As DNA, the CDR3 is TGTGCCAGCAGTGAAGCGCTTCTGGGACAGGGCGACGAGCAGTACTTC.

The CDR3 DNA follows: TGTGCCAGCACTAGCGGGAGATATTGGGACAATGAGCAGTTCTTC. Its translation: CASTSGRYWDNEQFF. The chain joins TRBV6-6 to TRBJ2-1; 10 bases fit TRBD2. The CDR3 sequence is 15 residues long. The V gene's germline CDR1 is MNHNY and CDR2 SVGAGI (reference sequence). J lost 5 bases, V lost 7 bases, and 8 bases had no gene match.

The chain combines TRBV6-1 with TRBJ1-5, with D perhaps matching TRBD1 (6 bases). This CDR3 spans 13 amino acids. Trimming pared 2 bases from V and 4 bases from J, leaving 6 bases between. Looked up from germline, CDR1 is MNHNS and CDR2 is SASEGT. The CDR3 is CASSERGNQPQHF. The CDR3 bases are TGTGCCAGCAGTGAAAGGGGGAATCAGCCCCAGCATTTT.

In this sample, this clone turned up a few times. V gene TRBV9 combines with J gene TRBJ2-3; D is possibly TRBD2 (5 bases). V was cut by 0 bases and J by 0 bases, with 8 bases left in between. This CDR3 spans 15 amino acids. Germline V lookup: CDR1 SGDLS, CDR2 YYNGEE. The CDR3 sequence: CASSVADSSTDTQYF. The CDR3 region has the DNA TGTGCCAGCAGCGTAGCGGACTCGAGCACAGATACGCAGTATTTT. The variable domain in full, with the rest retrieved from reference TRBV9 and TRBJ2-3, is DSGVTQTPKHLITATGQRVTLRCSPRSGDLSVYWYQQSLDQGLQFLIQYYNGEERAKGNILERFSAQQFPDLHSELNLSSLELGDSALYFCASSVADSSTDTQYFGPGTRLTVL.

This clone was seen once. The chain recombines TRBV28 with TRBJ2-5, with 7 bases fitting TRBD1. The germline V gene encodes CDR1 MDHEN and CDR2 SYDVKM. The CDR3 runs 16 residues. V shed 3 bases, J shed 4 bases, and the junction held 11 bases outside the gene matches. This CDR3 is CASSFGPDRTRETQYF. Here the CDR3 DNA reads TGTGCCAGCAGTTTCGGTCCGGACAGGACAAGAGAGACCCAGTACTTC.

The chain couples TRBV5-8 to TRBJ1-5; 9 bases align to TRBD1. Germline assignment: CDR1 SGHTS and CDR2 YDEGEE. The CDR3 has 15 amino acids. With V trimmed by 2 bases and J by 4 bases, 4 bases remained unmatched. The CDR3: CASSFPQGANQPQHF. CDR3 nucleotides: TGTGCCAGCAGCTTCCCACAGGGGGCGAATCAGCCCCAGCATTTT. The full variable domain, rest sourced from reference TRBV5-8 and TRBJ1-5, is EAGVTQSPTHLIKTRGQQATLRCSPISGHTSVYWYQQALGLGLQFLLWYDEGEERNRGNFPPRFSGRQFPNYSSELNVNALELEDSALYLCASSFPQGANQPQHFGDGTRLSIL.

V and J are TRBV30 and TRBJ2-7, with D perhaps matching TRBD1 (6 bases). V was shortened by 0 bases and J by 3 bases, with 6 bases between the two germline ends. Germline CDR1 is GTSNPN and CDR2 is SVGIG (reference sequence). CDR3 length equals 12 residues. The CDR3 coding sequence is TGTGCCTGGAGTGTACAGGGCTACGAGCAGTACTTC. It specifies CAWSVQGYEQYF.

This chain connects TRBV5-1 to TRBJ1-4, with TRBD1 as a possible D gene (6 bases). V gave up 1 base and J gave up 4 bases, with 11 bases separating them. The length of the CDR3 is 15 residues. In germline, CDR1 is SGHRS, CDR2 YFSETQ. CDR3 residues: CASSLNTGINEKLFF. The CDR3 DNA is TGCGCCAGCAGCTTGAACACAGGGATTAATGAAAAACTGTTTTTT.

The chain combines TRBV7-2 with TRBJ2-2; 7 bases map to TRBD1. V trimming: 5 bases; J trimming: 5 bases; junction bases outside the gene matches: 8. CDR1 and CDR2 (germline): SGHTA, FQGNSA. The CDR3 totals 15 residues. The CDR3 is CASSQDRPGTGELFF. In DNA form, the CDR3 reads TGTGCCAGCAGCCAGGACAGGCCGGGGACCGGGGAGCTGTTTTTT.

This clone was seen once. The chain carries TRBV4-1 and TRBJ2-7; D may be TRBD1 (5 bases). V gave up 4 bases and J gave up 12 bases, with 22 bases separating them. The germline CDR1 and CDR2 sequences are MGHRA and YSYEKL. This CDR3 is 14 amino acids long. CDR3 DNA sequence: TGCGCCAGCAGCCCCTCCAGGGAAGGTGTGGTTTCGTACTTC. It translates to CASSPSREGVVSYF.

The chain has TRBV11-2 and TRBJ2-1; 7 nucleotides align to TRBD2. Germline lookup yields CDR1 SGHAT and CDR2 FQNNGV. The ends lost 1 base at V and 14 bases at J; junction bases unmatched: 8. The CDR3 has 13 residues. CDR3 bases: TGTGCCAGCAGCTTAGGTCACCGACGGGGGGAGTTCTTC. This encodes CASSLGHRRGEFF.

The chain couples TRBV5-6 to TRBJ1-3, with 8 bases aligning to TRBD1. V was pared by 0 bases and J by 6 bases, with 14 bases of the junction left unmatched. Germline V CDR1 and CDR2: SGHDT, YYEEEE. CDR3 length: 18 amino acids. CDR3 protein: CASSLAGGSRRNPNTIYF. In DNA, the CDR3 is TGTGCCAGCAGCTTGGCAGGGGGCTCTCGGCGAAACCCAAACACCATATATTTT.

This clone was counted a few times. The V call is TRBV5-1, the J call TRBJ2-1; 13 bases line up with TRBD2. With V trimmed by 1 base and J by 9 bases, 7 bases remained unmatched. Germline loops: CDR1 SGHRS, CDR2 YFSETQ. The CDR3 spans 16 residues. CDR3 amino acids: CASSLRETSGRSEQFF. The CDR3 DNA reads as TGCGCCAGCAGCTTGCGGGAGACTAGCGGGAGGAGTGAGCAGTTCTTC. Drawing the rest from reference TRBV5-1 and TRBJ2-1, the complete variable domain is KAGVTQTPRYLIKTRGQQVTLSCSPISGHRSVSWYQQTPGQGLQFLFEYFSETQRNKGNFPGRFSGRQFSNSRSEMNVSTLELGDSALYLCASSLRETSGRSEQFFGPGTRLTVL.

The CDR3 spells CASSNQGSAQHF. The CDR3 bases are TGTGCCAGCAGCAACCAGGGGTCAGCCCAGCATTTT. J is TRBJ1-5 and V is TRBV3-1 (or the pseudogene TRBV3-2); TRBD1 might be the D (6 bases). Trimming pared 5 bases from V and 11 bases from J, leaving 13 bases between. The CDR3 runs 12 residues. CDR1 and CDR2 (germline): LGHDT, YNNKEL (reference sequence).

V and J are TRBV12-3 or TRBV12-4 and TRBJ1-2; D possibly corresponds to TRBD1 (6 bases). CDR3 length equals 13 residues. Trimming took off 0 bases at V and 4 bases at J, with 6 bases between the two ends. CDR3 in amino acids: CASSLAGGYGYTF. CDR3 coding DNA: TGTGCCAGCAGTTTAGCAGGGGGCTATGGCTACACCTTC.

This chain uses TRBV24-1 with TRBJ2-3; 7 nucleotides align to TRBD1. This CDR3 is 15 amino acids long. The trim removed 3 bases at V and 5 bases at J, leaving 7 bases unmatched. In germline, CDR1 is KGHDR, CDR2 SFDVKD. CDR3 sequence: CATSDRGQGEDTQYF. The CDR3, as DNA: TGTGCCACCAGTGATCGGGGCCAGGGGGAAGATACGCAGTATTTT.

The table lists this clone with many counts. This rearrangement joins TRBV5-4 to TRBJ2-7; D is possibly TRBD1 (5 bases). The V end was cut by 0 bases, the J end by 3 bases, with 10 bases between. Germline V gene data show CDR1 as SGHNT and CDR2 as YYREEE (reference sequence). The CDR3 extends over 14 amino acids. DNA of the CDR3: TGTGCCAGCAGCTTGGATGGCAGGGTCTACGAGCAGTACTTC. Translation gives CASSLDGRVYEQYF.

This clone has only one observation. CDR3: CASSPDRGYETQYF. Here the CDR3 DNA reads TGTGCCAGCAGCCCTGACAGGGGTTATGAGACCCAGTACTTC. This chain links TRBV7-8 with TRBJ2-5, with TRBD1 identical over 8 bases. Trimming took 5 bases from V and 5 from J; bases not matched to a gene: 7. The CDR3 is 14 residues long. Per germline, CDR1 SGHVS and CDR2 FQNEAQ.

V is TRBV27 and J is TRBJ1-1; 7 bases are shared with TRBD1. The germline gives CDR1 MNHEY, CDR2 SMNVEV (reference sequence). The V segment lost 5 bases and the J segment 7 bases; nucleotides outside the gene matches: 4. The CDR3 extends over 12 amino acids. The CDR3 DNA reads as TGTGCCAGCAGTCCTAGACAGGGTGAAGCTTTCTTT. Its protein is CASSPRQGEAFF.

V gene TRBV28 combines with J gene TRBJ1-2, with no clear D. V was shortened by 1 base and J by 3 bases, with 6 bases between the two germline ends. Germline lookup yields CDR1 MDHEN and CDR2 SYDVKM. This CDR3 spans 13 amino acids. The CDR3 sequence: CASSLLADYGYTF. CDR3 bases: TGTGCCAGCAGTTTATTAGCCGACTATGGCTACACCTTC.

This chain links TRBV5-1 with TRBJ1-2, with 8 bases matching TRBD1. Germline V gene lookup returns CDR1 SGHRS and CDR2 YFSETQ. The CDR3 consists of 15 residues. The V segment lost 3 bases and the J segment 3 bases; nucleotides outside the gene matches: 7. The CDR3 loop is CASSSQGAADYGYTF. In DNA form, the CDR3 reads TGCGCCAGCAGCTCGCAGGGGGCAGCTGACTATGGCTACACCTTC.

This clone was picked up a small number of times. This chain's CDR3 is CASSLGSGNTGELFF. The CDR3 bases are TGCGCCAGCAGCTTGGGTTCAGGGAACACCGGGGAGCTGTTTTTT. The chain recombines TRBV5-1 with TRBJ2-2; no clear D. This CDR3 has 15 amino acids. In germline, CDR1 is SGHRS, CDR2 YFSETQ. V was shortened by 0 bases and J by 1 base, with 7 bases between the two germline ends.

The chain employs TRBV7-9 and TRBJ1-1; D is uncertain. The CDR3 is made up of 15 amino acids. Germline CDR1 is SEHNR and CDR2 is FQNEAQ (reference sequence). Trimming removed 1 base from V and 0 bases from J, with 9 bases in between. This CDR3 reads CASSLDAEMNTEAFF. The CDR3 DNA sequence: TGTGCCAGCAGCTTAGATGCGGAGATGAACACTGAAGCTTTCTTT.

The chain recombines TRBV11-3 with TRBJ2-7; TRBD2 matches at 9 bases. Germline CDR1 is SGHNT and CDR2 is YENEEA. Germline trimming cut 3 bases from V and 2 bases from J; bases unmatched to any gene: 2. The CDR3 contains 14 residues. The CDR3 reads CASSLTSGTYEQYF. CDR3 nucleotide sequence: TGTGCCAGCAGCTTGACTAGCGGTACCTACGAGCAGTACTTC.

The chain joins TRBV7-9 to TRBJ1-1, with 10 positions matching TRBD1. Germline V gene sequence: CDR1 SEHNR, CDR2 FQNEAQ (reference sequence). The V and J ends lost 2 bases and 7 bases, in that order; junction bases with no gene match: 16. This CDR3 spans 18 amino acids. The CDR3 reads CASSLTKDRGYGYGEAFF. DNA for the CDR3: TGTGCCAGCAGCTTAACCAAGGACAGGGGGTACGGGTATGGTGAAGCTTTCTTT.

The DNA of the CDR3 is TGTGCCAGCAGCTTGGAGGGGGTTGGAGTCATAGAAGCTTTCTTT. Translated, it gives CASSLEGVGVIEAFF. The V call is TRBV5-6, the J call TRBJ1-1; TRBD1 is a possible D gene (6 bases). V was trimmed by 0 bases and J by 8 bases, leaving 17 bases between them. The CDR3 contains 15 residues. The germline V gene encodes CDR1 SGHDT and CDR2 YYEEEE.

CDR3 amino acids: CASSQGDRFKETHSNQPQHF. The DNA for the CDR3 is TGTGCCAGCAGCCAAGGGGACAGATTCAAAGAGACTCATAGCAATCAGCCCCAGCATTTT. V and J are TRBV3-1 (or the pseudogene TRBV3-2) and TRBJ1-5; 7 positions match TRBD1. From germline, CDR1 is LGHDT and CDR2 YNNKEL (reference sequence). The ends lost 1 base at V and 0 bases at J; junction bases unmatched: 15. The CDR3 totals 20 residues.